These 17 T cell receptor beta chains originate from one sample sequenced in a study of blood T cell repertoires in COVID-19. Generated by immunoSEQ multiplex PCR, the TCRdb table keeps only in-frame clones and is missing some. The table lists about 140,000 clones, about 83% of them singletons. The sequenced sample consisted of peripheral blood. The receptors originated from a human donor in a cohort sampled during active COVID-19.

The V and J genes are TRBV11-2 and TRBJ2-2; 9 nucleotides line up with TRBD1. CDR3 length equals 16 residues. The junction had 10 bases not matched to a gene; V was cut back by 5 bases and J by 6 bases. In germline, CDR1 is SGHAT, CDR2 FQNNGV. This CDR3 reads CASSPRTGEVPGELFF. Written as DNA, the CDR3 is TGTGCCAGCAGCCCCCGGACAGGGGAAGTCCCCGGGGAGCTGTTTTTT.

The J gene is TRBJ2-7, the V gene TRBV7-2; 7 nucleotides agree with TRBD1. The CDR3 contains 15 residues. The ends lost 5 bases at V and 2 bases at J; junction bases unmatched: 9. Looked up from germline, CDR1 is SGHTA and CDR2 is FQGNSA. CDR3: CASSPRQGWPYEQYF. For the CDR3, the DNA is TGTGCCAGCAGCCCTCGACAGGGATGGCCCTACGAGCAGTACTTC.

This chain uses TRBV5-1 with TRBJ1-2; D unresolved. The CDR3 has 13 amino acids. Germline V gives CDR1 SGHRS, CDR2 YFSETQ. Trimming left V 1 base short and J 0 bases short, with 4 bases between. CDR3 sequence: CASSLQTNYGYTF. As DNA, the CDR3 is TGCGCCAGCAGCTTGCAAACTAACTATGGCTACACCTTC.

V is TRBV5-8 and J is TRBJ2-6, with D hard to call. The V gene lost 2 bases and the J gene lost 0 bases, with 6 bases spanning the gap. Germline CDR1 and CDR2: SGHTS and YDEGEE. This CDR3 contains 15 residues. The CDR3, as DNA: TGTGCCAGCAGCTTCGGGTCCTCTGGGGCCAACGTCCTGACTTTC. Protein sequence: CASSFGSSGANVLTF.

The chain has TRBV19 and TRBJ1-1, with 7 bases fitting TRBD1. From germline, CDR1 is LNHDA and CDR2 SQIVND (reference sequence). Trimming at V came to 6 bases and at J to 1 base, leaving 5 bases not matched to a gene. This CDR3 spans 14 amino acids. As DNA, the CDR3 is TGTGCCAGTAGAACCTGGGACAGGAACACTGAAGCTTTCTTT. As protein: CASRTWDRNTEAFF.

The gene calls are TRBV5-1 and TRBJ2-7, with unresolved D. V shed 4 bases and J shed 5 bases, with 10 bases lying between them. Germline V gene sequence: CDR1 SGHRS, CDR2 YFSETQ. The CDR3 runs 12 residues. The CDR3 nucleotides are TGCGCCAGCAGCCCACTTAATCACGAGCAGTACTTC. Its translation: CASSPLNHEQYF.

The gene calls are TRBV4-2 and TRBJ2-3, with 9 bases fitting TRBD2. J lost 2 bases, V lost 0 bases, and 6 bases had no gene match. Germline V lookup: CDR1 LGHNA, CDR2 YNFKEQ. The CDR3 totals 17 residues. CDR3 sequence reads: CASSQEGREGLTDTQYF. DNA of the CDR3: TGTGCCAGCAGCCAAGAAGGGCGGGAGGGCCTCACAGATACGCAGTATTTT.

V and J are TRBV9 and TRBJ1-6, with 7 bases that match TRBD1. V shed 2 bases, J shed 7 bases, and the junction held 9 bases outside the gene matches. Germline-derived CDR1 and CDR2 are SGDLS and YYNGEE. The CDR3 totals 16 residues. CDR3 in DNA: TGTGCCAGCAGCGTGAGGGGGCAGGGTGGCAATTCACCCCTCCACTTT. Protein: CASSVRGQGGNSPLHF.

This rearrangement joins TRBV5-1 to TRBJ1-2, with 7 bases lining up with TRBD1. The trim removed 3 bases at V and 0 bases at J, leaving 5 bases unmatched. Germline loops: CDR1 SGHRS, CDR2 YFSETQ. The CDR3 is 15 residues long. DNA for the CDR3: TGCGCCAGCAGCTCCCTCAGGGGGACTAACTATGGCTACACCTTC. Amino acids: CASSSLRGTNYGYTF.

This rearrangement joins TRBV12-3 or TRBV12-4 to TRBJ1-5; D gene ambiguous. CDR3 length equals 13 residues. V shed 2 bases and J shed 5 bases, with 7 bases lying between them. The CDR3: CASSLNGHQPQHF. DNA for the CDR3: TGTGCCAGCAGTTTAAACGGTCATCAGCCCCAGCATTTT.

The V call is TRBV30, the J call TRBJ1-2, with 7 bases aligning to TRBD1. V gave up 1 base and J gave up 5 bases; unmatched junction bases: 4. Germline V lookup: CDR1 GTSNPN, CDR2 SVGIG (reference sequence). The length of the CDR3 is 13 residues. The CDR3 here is CAWSAGTAYGYTF. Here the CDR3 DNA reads TGTGCCTGGAGTGCCGGGACAGCGTATGGCTACACCTTC.

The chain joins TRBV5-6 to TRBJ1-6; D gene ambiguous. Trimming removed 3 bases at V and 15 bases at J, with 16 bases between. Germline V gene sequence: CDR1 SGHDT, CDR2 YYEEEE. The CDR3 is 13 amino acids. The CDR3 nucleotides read TGTGCCAGCAGCTCGGGTTCAAGCCGTCTCCTCCACTTT. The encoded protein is CASSSGSSRLLHF. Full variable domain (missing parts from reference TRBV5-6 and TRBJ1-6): DAGVTQSPTHLIKTRGQQVTLRCSPKSGHDTVSWYQQALGQGPQFIFQYYEEEERQRGNFPDRFSGHQFPNYSSELNVNALLLGDSALYLCASSSGSSRLLHFGNGTRLTVT.

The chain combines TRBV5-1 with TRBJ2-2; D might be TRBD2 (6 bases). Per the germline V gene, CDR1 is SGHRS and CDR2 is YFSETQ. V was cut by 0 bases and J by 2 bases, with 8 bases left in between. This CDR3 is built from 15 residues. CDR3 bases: TGCGCCAGCAGCTTGGGTAGCGGAAACACCGGGGAGCTGTTTTTT. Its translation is CASSLGSGNTGELFF.

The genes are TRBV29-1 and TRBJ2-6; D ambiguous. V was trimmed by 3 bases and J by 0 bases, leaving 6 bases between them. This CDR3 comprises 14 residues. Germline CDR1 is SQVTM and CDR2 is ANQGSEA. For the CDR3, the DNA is TGCAGCGTTGATGCGAGCTCTGGGGCCAACGTCCTGACTTTC. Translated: CSVDASSGANVLTF.

CDR3 in DNA: TGTGCCACCGCCCTGAGTAGCAATCAGCCCCAGCATTTT. The encoded protein is CATALSSNQPQHF. This rearrangement joins TRBV15 to TRBJ1-5; D gene ambiguous. The CDR3 runs to 13 residues. V lost 8 bases and J lost 0, with 8 bases in between. Germline assignment: CDR1 LNHNV and CDR2 YYDKDF (reference sequence).

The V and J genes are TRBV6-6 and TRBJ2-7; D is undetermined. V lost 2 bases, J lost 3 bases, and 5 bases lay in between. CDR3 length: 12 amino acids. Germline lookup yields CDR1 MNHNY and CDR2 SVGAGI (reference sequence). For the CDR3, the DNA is TGTGCCAGCAGTTACGCAGGCTACGAGCAGTACTTC. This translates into CASSYAGYEQYF.

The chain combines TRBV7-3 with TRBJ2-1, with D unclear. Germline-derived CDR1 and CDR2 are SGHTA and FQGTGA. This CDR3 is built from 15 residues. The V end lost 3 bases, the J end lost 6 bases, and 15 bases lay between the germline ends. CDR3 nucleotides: TGTGCCAGCAGCTTGGGTGGCGGTGCGGTCAATGAGCAGTTCTTC. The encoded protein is CASSLGGGAVNEQFF.